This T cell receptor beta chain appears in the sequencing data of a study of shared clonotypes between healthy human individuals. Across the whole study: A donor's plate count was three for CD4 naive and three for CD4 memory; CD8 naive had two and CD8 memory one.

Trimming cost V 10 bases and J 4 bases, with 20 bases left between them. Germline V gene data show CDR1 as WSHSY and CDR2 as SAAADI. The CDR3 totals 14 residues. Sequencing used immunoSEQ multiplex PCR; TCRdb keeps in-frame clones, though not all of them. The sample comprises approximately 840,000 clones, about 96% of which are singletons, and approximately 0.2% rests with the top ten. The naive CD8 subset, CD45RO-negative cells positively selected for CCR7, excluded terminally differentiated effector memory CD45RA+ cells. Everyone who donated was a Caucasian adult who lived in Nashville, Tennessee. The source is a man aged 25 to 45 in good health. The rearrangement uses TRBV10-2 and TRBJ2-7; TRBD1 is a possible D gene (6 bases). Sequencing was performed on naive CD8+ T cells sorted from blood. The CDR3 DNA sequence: TGCGCCACCCTAGTGCAGGGGAATCAATACGAGCAGTACTTC. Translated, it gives CATLVQGNQYEQYF.